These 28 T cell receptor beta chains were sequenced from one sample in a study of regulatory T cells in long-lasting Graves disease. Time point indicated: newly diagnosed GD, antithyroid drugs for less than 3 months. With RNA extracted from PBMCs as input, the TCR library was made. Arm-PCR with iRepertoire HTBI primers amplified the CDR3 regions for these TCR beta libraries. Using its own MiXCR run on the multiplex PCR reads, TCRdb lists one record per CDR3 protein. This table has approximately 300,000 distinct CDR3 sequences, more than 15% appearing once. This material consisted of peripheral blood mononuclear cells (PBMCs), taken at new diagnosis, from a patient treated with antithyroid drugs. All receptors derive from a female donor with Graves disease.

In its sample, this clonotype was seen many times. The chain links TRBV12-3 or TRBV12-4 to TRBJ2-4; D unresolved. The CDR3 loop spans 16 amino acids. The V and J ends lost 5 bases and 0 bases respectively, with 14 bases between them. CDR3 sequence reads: CASSPLEDLAKNIQYF. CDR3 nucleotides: TGTGCCAGCAGTCCGCTCGAGGATCTAGCCAAAAACATTCAGTACTTC.

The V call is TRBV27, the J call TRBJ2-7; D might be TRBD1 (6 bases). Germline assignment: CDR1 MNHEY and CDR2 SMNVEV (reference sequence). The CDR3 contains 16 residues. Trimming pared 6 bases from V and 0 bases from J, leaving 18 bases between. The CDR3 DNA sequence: TGTGCCAGCAGCCCTATGGGGCAGGGGAGCTCCTACGAGCAGTACTTC. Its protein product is CASSPMGQGSSYEQYF.

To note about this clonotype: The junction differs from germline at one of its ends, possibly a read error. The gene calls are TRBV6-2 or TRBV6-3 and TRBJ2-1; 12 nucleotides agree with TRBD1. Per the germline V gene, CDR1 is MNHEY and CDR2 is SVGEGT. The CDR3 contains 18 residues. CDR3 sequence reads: CAISESGTGGPGSDEQFF. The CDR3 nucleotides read TGTGCCATCAGTGAGTCGGGGACAGGGGGCCCGGGTTCTGATGAGCAGTTCTTC.

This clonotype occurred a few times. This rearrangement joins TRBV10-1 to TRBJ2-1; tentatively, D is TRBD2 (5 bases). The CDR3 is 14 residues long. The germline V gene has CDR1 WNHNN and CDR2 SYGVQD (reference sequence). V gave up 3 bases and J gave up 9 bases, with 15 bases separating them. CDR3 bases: TGCGCCAGCAGTGAACGGCTAGCCGGCGGTGAGCAGTTCTTC. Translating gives CASSERLAGGEQFF.

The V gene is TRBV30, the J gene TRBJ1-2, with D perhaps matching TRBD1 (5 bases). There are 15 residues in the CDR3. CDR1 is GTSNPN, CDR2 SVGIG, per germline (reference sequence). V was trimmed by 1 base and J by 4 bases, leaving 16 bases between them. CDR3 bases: TGTGCCTGGAGTGGAACCGCCCGGGACGGCTATGGCTACACCTTC. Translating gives CAWSGTARDGYGYTF.

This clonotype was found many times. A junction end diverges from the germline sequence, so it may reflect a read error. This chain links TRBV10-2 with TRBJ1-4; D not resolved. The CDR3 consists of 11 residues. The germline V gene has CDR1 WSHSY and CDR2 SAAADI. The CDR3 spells CASLRNEKLFF. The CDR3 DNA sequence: TGTGCCAGCTTGCGTAATGAAAAACTGTTTTTT.

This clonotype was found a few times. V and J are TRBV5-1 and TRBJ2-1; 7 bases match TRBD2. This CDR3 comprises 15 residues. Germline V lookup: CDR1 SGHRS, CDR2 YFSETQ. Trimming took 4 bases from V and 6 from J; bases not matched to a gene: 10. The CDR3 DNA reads TGCGCCAGCAGCCGGGAGGCACCTGACTTCAATGAGCAGTTCTTC. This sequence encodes CASSREAPDFNEQFF.

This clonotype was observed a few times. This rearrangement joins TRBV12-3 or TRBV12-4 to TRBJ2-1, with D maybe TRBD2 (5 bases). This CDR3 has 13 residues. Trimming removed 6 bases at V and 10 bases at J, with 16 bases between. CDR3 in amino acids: CASSLGSRGEQFF. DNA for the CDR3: TGTGCCAGCAGCCTGGGGAGCCGAGGGGAGCAGTTCTTC.

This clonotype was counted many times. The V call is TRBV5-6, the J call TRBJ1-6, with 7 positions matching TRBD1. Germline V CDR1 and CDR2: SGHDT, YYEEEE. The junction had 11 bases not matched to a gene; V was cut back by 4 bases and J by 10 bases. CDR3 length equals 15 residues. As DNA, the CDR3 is TGTGCCAGCAGCCAAGATCACAGGGGAAACTCACCCCTCCACTTT. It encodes CASSQDHRGNSPLHF.

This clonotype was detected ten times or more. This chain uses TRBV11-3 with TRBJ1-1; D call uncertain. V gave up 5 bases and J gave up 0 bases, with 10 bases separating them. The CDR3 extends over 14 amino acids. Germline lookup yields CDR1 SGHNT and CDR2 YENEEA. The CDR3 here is CASSSAGVNTEAFF. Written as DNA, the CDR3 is TGTGCCAGCAGCAGCGCCGGGGTGAACACTGAAGCTTTCTTT.

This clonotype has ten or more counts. The CDR3 DNA reads as TGTGCCAGCAGTTTAGGGACAGGGGGGTCGGAGACCCAGTACTTC. It is translated as CASSLGTGGSETQYF. The chain couples TRBV27 to TRBJ2-5, with 11 nucleotides matching TRBD1. CDR1 and CDR2 (germline): MNHEY, SMNVEV (reference sequence). The CDR3 runs 15 residues. The ends lost 2 bases at V and 5 bases at J; junction bases unmatched: 4.

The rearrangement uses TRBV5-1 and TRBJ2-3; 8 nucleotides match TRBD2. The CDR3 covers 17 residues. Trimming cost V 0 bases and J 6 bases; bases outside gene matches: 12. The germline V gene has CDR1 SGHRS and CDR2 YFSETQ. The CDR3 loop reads CASSLAGGTRVLDTQYF. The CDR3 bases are TGCGCCAGCAGCTTGGCCGGAGGGACTAGGGTTTTGGATACGCAGTATTTT.

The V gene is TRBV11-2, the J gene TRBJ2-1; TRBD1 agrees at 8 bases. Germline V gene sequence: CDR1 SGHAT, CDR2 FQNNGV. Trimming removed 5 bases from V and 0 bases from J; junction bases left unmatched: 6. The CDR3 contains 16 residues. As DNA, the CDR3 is TGTGCCAGCAGCCGGACAGGGAGTCCCTCCTACAATGAGCAGTTCTTC. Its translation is CASSRTGSPSYNEQFF. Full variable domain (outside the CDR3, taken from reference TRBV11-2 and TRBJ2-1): EAGVAQSPRYKIIEKRQSVAFWCNPISGHATLYWYQQILGQGPKLLIQFQNNGVVDDSQLPKDRFSAERLKGVDSTLKIQPAKLEDSAVYLCASSRTGSPSYNEQFFGPGTRLTVL.

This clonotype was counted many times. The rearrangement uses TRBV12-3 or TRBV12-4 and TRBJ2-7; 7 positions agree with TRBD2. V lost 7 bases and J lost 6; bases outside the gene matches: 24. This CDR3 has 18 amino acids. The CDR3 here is CASNADWGGGGPMGEQYF. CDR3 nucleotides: TGTGCCAGCAACGCCGATTGGGGGGGAGGAGGGCCGATGGGCGAGCAGTACTTC.

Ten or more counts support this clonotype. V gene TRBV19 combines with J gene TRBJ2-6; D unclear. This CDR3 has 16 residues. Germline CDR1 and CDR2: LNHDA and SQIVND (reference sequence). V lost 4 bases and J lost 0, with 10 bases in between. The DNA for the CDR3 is TGTGCCAGTAGTAGCCCAGGACCCTCTGGGGCCAACGTCCTGACTTTC. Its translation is CASSSPGPSGANVLTF.

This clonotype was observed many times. The CDR3 sequence: CASSLEAGAVDTQYF. The CDR3 nucleotides are TGTGCCAGCAGCTTGGAAGCGGGAGCGGTAGATACGCAGTATTTT. The gene calls are TRBV7-3 and TRBJ2-3; TRBD2 aligns across 8 bases. CDR1 and CDR2 from the germline V gene are SGHTA and FQGTGA. The CDR3 is made up of 15 amino acids. V lost 3 bases and J lost 5; bases outside the gene matches: 7.

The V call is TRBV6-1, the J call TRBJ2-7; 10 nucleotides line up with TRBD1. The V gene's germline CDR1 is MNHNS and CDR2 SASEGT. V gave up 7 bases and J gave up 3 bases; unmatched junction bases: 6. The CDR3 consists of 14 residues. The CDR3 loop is CASKLTGGLYEQYF. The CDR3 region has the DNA TGTGCCAGCAAACTGACAGGGGGCCTCTACGAGCAGTACTTC.

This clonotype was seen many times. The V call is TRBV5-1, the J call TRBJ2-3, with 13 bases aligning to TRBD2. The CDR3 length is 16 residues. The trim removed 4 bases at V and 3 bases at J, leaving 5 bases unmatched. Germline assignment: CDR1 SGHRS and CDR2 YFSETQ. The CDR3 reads CASSPRTSGSTDTQYF. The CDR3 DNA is TGCGCCAGCAGCCCGCGGACTAGCGGGAGTACAGATACGCAGTATTTT. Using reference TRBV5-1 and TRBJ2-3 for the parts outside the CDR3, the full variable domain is KAGVTQTPRYLIKTRGQQVTLSCSPISGHRSVSWYQQTPGQGLQFLFEYFSETQRNKGNFPGRFSGRQFSNSRSEMNVSTLELGDSALYLCASSPRTSGSTDTQYFGPGTRLTVL.

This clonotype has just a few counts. The CDR3 sequence is CASSFGTSVSSYNEQFF. Written as DNA, the CDR3 is TGTGCCAGCAGTTTTGGGACTAGCGTGAGCTCCTACAATGAGCAGTTCTTC. The chain links TRBV12-3 or TRBV12-4 to TRBJ2-1; TRBD2 aligns across 10 bases. Losses at the gene ends were 3 bases for V and 0 bases for J; bases not matched to a gene: 5. The CDR3 spans 17 residues.

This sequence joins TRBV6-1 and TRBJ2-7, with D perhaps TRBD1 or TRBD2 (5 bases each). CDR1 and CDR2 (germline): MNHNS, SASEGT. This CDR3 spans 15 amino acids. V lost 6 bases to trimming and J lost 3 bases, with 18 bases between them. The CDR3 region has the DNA TGTGCCAGCAGGTTCGGGACGTACGGGTTCTACGAGCAGTACTTC. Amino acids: CASRFGTYGFYEQYF.

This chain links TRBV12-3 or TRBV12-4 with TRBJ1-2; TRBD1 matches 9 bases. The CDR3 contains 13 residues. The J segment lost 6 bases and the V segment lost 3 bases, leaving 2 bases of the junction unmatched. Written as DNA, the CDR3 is TGTGCCAGCAGTTTTCGGACAGGGGATGGCTACACCTTC. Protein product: CASSFRTGDGYTF.

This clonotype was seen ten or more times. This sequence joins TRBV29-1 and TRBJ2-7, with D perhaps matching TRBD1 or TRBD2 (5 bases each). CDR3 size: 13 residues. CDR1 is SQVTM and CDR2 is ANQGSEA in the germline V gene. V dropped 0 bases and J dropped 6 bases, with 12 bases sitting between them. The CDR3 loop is CSVEEGAGSEQYF. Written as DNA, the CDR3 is TGCAGCGTTGAAGAGGGCGCAGGGAGCGAGCAGTACTTC.

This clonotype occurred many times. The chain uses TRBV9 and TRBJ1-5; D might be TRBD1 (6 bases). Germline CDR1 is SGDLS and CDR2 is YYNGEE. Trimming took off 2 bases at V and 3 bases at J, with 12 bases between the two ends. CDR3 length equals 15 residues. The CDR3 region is CASSVGGSTNQPQHF. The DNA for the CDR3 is TGTGCCAGCAGCGTCGGGGGCAGCACCAATCAGCCCCAGCATTTT.

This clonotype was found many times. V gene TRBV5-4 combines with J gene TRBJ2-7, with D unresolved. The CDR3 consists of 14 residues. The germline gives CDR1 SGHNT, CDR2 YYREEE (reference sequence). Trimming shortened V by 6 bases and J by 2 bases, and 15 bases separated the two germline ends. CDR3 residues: CASIWAHSAYEQYF. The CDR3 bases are TGTGCCAGCATTTGGGCCCACTCCGCCTACGAGCAGTACTTC.

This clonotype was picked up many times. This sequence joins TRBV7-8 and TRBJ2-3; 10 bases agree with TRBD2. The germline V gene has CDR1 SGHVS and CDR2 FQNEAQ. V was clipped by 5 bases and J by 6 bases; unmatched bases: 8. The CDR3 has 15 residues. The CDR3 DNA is TGTGCCAGCAGCCCCAGCGGGAGGGCTTGGGATACGCAGTATTTT. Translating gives CASSPSGRAWDTQYF.

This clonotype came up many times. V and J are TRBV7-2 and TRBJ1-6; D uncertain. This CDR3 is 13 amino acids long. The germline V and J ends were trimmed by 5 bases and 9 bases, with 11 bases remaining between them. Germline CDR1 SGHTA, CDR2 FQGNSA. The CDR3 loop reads CASSPGGFSPLHF. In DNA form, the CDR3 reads TGTGCCAGCAGCCCAGGCGGGTTTTCACCCCTCCACTTT.

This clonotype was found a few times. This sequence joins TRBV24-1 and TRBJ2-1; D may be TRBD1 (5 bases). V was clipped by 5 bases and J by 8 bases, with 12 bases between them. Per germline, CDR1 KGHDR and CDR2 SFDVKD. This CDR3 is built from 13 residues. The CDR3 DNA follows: TGTGCCACCAGTGTCGACAGCCTATATGAGCAGTTCTTC. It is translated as CATSVDSLYEQFF.

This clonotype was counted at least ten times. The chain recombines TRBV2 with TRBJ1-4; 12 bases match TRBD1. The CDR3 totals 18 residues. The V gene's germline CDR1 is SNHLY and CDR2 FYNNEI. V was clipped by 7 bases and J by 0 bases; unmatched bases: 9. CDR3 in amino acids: CASNPGQGARATNEKLFF. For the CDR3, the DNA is TGTGCCAGCAACCCGGGACAGGGGGCCCGCGCAACTAATGAAAAACTGTTTTTT.